This TCR beta chain came from a study of cytomegalovirus exposure and HLA in healthy donors. The study's findings and limits: Other equally common chains were less clonally expanded than HLA-associated TCR beta chains, a later analysis showed.

As to this clone: What it recognizes is unknown. The same CDR3 also results from other DNA sequences found in this sample.

Germline V gene lookup returns CDR1 MRHNA and CDR2 SNTAGT. The CDR3 sequence is 17 residues long. The trim removed 6 bases at V and 2 bases at J, leaving 16 bases unmatched. 60 Vbeta and 13 Jbeta primers were used in PCR. Libraries were prepared by immunoSEQ multiplex PCR; TCRdb keeps only in-frame clonotypes and omits some of them. In the table there are 150,000 to 200,000 clones, approximately 59% of which are singletons. Whereas donors were nominally healthy upon sampling, unrecorded immune exposures were probable. This receptor was taken from a middle-aged man in good health and CMV-seronegative. Material for sequencing was PBMCs. The gene calls are TRBV6-4 and TRBJ2-7, with TRBD2 matching over 7 bases. The CDR3 protein is CASRALALPSGPYEQYF. Here the CDR3 DNA reads TGTGCCAGCAGGGCCCTCGCTTTGCCTAGCGGTCCCTACGAGCAGTACTTC.